This T cell receptor (beta chain) emerged from a study of T-cell reconstitution after alpha-beta-depleted transplantation in children. The CDR3 is 17 amino acids. The germline V and J ends were trimmed by 1 base and 1 base, with 15 bases remaining between them. Germline CDR1 SGHVS, CDR2 FQNEAQ. TCRbeta library preparation incorporated unique molecular identifiers. TCRdb recomputed calls from the PCR reads with MiXCR, one row per CDR3 protein. The table records about 500,000 distinct CDR3 sequences, around a third of them present only once. The TCR originated in a human donor who donated a stem cell graft to a child with aplastic anemia. This material consisted of PBMCs from the stem cell graft donor, taken from the stem cell graft. V gene TRBV7-8 combines with J gene TRBJ2-3; tentative D call: TRBD2 (6 bases). The CDR3 nucleotides are TGTGCCAGCAGCTTAGGGGGGGTGGGGGTTGGCACAGATACGCAGTATTTT. Protein sequence: CASSLGGVGVGTDTQYF.